The clone carrying this T cell receptor beta chain was found many times. The V and J ends lost 2 bases and 4 bases respectively, with 3 bases between them. The germline V gene encodes CDR1 MNHNY and CDR2 SVGAGI (reference sequence). The CDR3 is 12 amino acids. TCRdb keeps only in-frame clones here, not all; method: immunoSEQ multiplex PCR. The table includes roughly 2.1 million clones, under 95% detected once. This specimen belongs to a study of shared clonotypes between healthy human individuals. Naivety among CD8 cells was defined by CD45RO negativity and positive CCR7 selection, thereby excluding terminally differentiated effector memory CD45RA+ cells.

The V call is TRBV6-6, the J call TRBJ1-5; no firm D call. The sequencing input was naive CD8+ T cells from PBMCs. The receptor was derived from a man younger than 35 in good health. Some clones in this sample may be carry-over from other donors' samples. In DNA form, the CDR3 reads TGTGCCAGCAGTTACCAGAATCAGCCCCAGCATTTT. It specifies CASSYQNQPQHF.